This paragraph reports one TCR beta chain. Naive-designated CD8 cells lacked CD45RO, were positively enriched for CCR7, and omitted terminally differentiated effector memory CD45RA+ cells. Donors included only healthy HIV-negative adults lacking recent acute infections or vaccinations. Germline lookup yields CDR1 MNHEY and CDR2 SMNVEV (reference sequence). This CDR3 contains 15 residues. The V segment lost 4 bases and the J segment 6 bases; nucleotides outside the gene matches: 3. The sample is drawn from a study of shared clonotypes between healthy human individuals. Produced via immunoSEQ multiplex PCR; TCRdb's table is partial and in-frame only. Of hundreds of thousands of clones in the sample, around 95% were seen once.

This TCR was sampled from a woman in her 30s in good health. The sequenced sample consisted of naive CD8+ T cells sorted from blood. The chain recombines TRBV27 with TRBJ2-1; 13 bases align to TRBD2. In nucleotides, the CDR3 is TGTGCCAGCAGTTCCGGGACTAGCGGGGTCAATGAGCAGTTCTTC. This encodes CASSSGTSGVNEQFF.